This T cell receptor (beta chain) was identified during a study of blood T cell dynamics during melanoma immunotherapy. Study-level results: The study could not tell melanoma-specific clones from general immune activation.

Clones were sequenced by immunoSEQ multiplex PCR, and TCRdb holds only the in-frame ones, with some missing. In total, the table holds about 65 clones. Documented time point: week 3, after first cycle of checkpoint inhibitor. Blood was drawn before treatment and at week 3 after checkpoint blockade. Apart from two fast progressors, RECIST 1.1 response was judged 12 weeks post-infusion. Prior systemic cancer therapy, immunosuppressant use and other active malignancies excluded patients. The CDR3 extends over 16 amino acids. Trimming pared 2 bases from V and 3 bases from J, leaving 17 bases between. Germline values: CDR1 LGHNA, CDR2 YNFKEQ. A word on this clone: Its cognate antigen is unknown.

J is TRBJ2-7 and V is TRBV4-2; a possible D gene is TRBD2 (6 bases). The specimen comprised cell-free DNA from blood, sampled from a patient treated with checkpoint blockade. The TCR was taken from a human donor with melanoma. The CDR3: CASSQRPGLFVYEQYF. As DNA, the CDR3 is TGTGCCAGCAGCCAACGACCGGGACTCTTTGTCTACGAGCAGTACTTC.